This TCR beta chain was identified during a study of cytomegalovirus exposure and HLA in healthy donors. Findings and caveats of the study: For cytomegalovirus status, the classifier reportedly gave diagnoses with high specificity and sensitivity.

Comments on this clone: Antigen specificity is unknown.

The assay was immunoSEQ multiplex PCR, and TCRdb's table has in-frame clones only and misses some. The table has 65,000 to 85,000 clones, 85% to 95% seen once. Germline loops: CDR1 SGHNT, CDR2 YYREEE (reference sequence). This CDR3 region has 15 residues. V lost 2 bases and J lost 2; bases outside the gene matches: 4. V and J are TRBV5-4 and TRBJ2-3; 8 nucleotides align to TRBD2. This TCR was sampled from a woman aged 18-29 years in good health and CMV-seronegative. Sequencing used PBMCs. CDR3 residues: CASSLKLAATDTQYF. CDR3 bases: TGTGCCAGCAGCTTAAAACTAGCGGCCACAGATACGCAGTATTTT.